The T cell receptor beta chain under discussion was sequenced for a study of cytomegalovirus exposure and HLA in healthy donors. Findings of the study overall: Associated with HLA alleles at 0.05 false discovery rate in a later analysis were over 15,000 TCR beta sequences. It has been reported that TCR beta sequences accurately predicted the HLA-A and HLA-B alleles of most subjects.

In regard to this clone: Its antigen is unidentified.

Germline CDR1 is LNHDA and CDR2 is SQIVND (reference sequence). The CDR3 length is 15 residues. Unmatched junction bases numbered 5, after V lost 3 bases and J lost 8 bases. Vbeta (60) and Jbeta (13) primers were used in the PCR. Profiled with immunoSEQ multiplex PCR; TCRdb holds only in-frame clones, not every one. The data show nearly 70,000 clones, with about 74% seen just once and roughly 10% held by the top ten. This sequence originates from a woman aged 60-75 years in good health and CMV-seropositive. This rearrangement joins TRBV19 to TRBJ2-1; 12 bases line up with TRBD2. The sequenced material came from PBMCs. CDR3 nucleotides: TGTGCCAGTAGTATTCTAGCGGGAGGGCCGTATGAGCAGTTCTTC. Translated: CASSILAGGPYEQFF.